The 5 T cell receptor beta chains in this list originate from one sample, sequenced in a study of blood T cell repertoires in COVID-19. Data came from immunoSEQ multiplex PCR; TCRdb stores just in-frame clones and leaves some out. The sample has more than 75,000 clones, almost 90% seen once. Specimen: peripheral blood. Receptors originate from a woman in her 70s with acute or convalescent COVID-19.

This chain joins TRBV5-1 and TRBJ2-2; a possible D gene is TRBD2 (6 bases). CDR1 and CDR2 (germline): SGHRS, YFSETQ. Trimming pared 3 bases from V and 1 base from J, leaving 19 bases between. The CDR3 runs to 18 residues. This chain's CDR3 is CASSSNVAEKLNTGELFF. The DNA of the CDR3 is TGCGCCAGCAGCTCGAACGTAGCGGAGAAGCTGAACACCGGGGAGCTGTTTTTT.

J is TRBJ1-5 and V is TRBV5-4, with TRBD1 identical over 8 bases. This CDR3 comprises 15 residues. CDR1 and CDR2 from the germline V gene are SGHNT and YYREEE (reference sequence). J lost 2 bases, V lost 4 bases, and 5 bases had no gene match. CDR3: CASSRGTGGNQPQHF. The CDR3 nucleotides are TGTGCCAGCAGCCGCGGGACAGGTGGCAATCAGCCCCAGCATTTT. The entire variable domain, with the rest obtained from reference TRBV5-4 and TRBJ1-5, is as follows: ETGVTQSPTHLIKTRGQQVTLRCSSQSGHNTVSWYQQALGQGPQFIFQYYREEENGRGNFPPRFSGLQFPNYSSELNVNALELDDSALYLCASSRGTGGNQPQHFGDGTRLSIL.

V gene TRBV3-1 (or the pseudogene TRBV3-2) combines with J gene TRBJ2-2, with TRBD1 matching over 8 bases. In germline, CDR1 is LGHDT, CDR2 YNNKEL (reference sequence). The CDR3 spans 17 residues. V shed 0 bases and J 8 bases; nucleotides not matched to a gene: 11. The CDR3 reads CASSQERAGTGLGELFF. DNA for the CDR3: TGTGCCAGCAGCCAAGAGAGGGCCGGGACAGGCTTGGGGGAGCTGTTTTTT.

The chain is built from TRBV6-1 and TRBJ2-1, with 7 bases identical to TRBD2. CDR1 is MNHNS and CDR2 is SASEGT in the germline V gene. The CDR3 contains 16 residues. V dropped 0 bases and J dropped 1; count of bases not matched to a gene: 3. The DNA for the CDR3 is TGTGCCAGCAGTGAAGCGCTAGCGGATTCCTACAATGAGCAGTTCTTC. This encodes CASSEALADSYNEQFF.

The chain is built from TRBV2 and TRBJ1-2; TRBD1 matches 9 bases. J gave up 1 base and V 7 bases, and 7 bases lay outside the gene matches. This CDR3 is 15 amino acids long. Germline CDR1 SNHLY, CDR2 FYNNEI. The DNA of the CDR3 is TGTGCCAGCACCCGAGGACAGGGGTATAACTATGGCTACACCTTC. Protein sequence: CASTRGQGYNYGYTF.